Below, 9 T cell receptor beta chains from the same sample are listed, as sequenced in a study of human T cells and chemical hapten exposure (dated by TCRdb to the early 2020s). The time point label, read with the paper, signifies: healthy volunteer bleed at 6 weeks. Unfractionated whole blood was collected in Tempus Blood RNA tubes, and total RNA was extracted from that blood. Receptor amplification or capture employed RACE. These reads were obtained on a NextSeq 500. TCRdb itself trimmed the public reads at Q25 with fastp, ran MiXCR and retained productive beta chains. Rows merge per CDR3 protein into single entries with the most common DNA and genes. The sample records about 65,000 distinct CDR3 sequences, under 7.5% of which are singletons. Around 3.4% of the sample belongs to the ten largest clones. The sequenced sample consisted of whole blood. These receptors were obtained from a female donor in good health. Some clones in this sample may be carry-over from other donors' samples.

This clonotype has a handful of counts. The chain joins TRBV4-3 to TRBJ2-1; 10 bases are a match to TRBD2. Germline V gene data show CDR1 as LGHNA and CDR2 as YSLEER. The CDR3 has 19 residues. J was trimmed by 1 base and V by 0 bases; bases with no gene match: 9. In DNA, the CDR3 is TGCGCCAGCAGCCAAGATTTAGCTAGCGGGAGTAGTTCCTACAATGAGCAGTTCTTC. Translation gives CASSQDLASGSSSYNEQFF.

This clonotype was counted many times. The genes are TRBV6-5 and TRBJ2-1; D may be TRBD2 (6 bases). V dropped 4 bases and J dropped 6 bases, with 16 bases sitting between them. There are 15 residues in the CDR3. Germline V gene data show CDR1 as MNHEY and CDR2 as SVGAGI. CDR3 nucleotides: TGTGCCAGCAGTTCCTACGGGACTTCCAGCAATGAGCAGTTCTTC. This translates into CASSSYGTSSNEQFF.

This clonotype was counted only a few times. The gene calls are TRBV28 and TRBJ2-7; 10 nucleotides align to TRBD2. Germline-derived CDR1 and CDR2 are MDHEN and SYDVKM. The CDR3 spans 13 residues. V was clipped by 8 bases and J by 2 bases; unmatched bases: 3. This CDR3 is CASGLAEAYEQYF. Written as DNA, the CDR3 is TGTGCCAGCGGACTAGCGGAGGCCTACGAGCAGTACTTC.

The CDR3 bases are TGTGCCAGTAGTACGATGGACAGATACTATGGCTACACCTTC. Translating gives CASSTMDRYYGYTF. The V gene is TRBV19, the J gene TRBJ1-2; the D gene is possibly TRBD1 (6 bases). This CDR3 contains 14 residues. Germline V gene lookup returns CDR1 LNHDA and CDR2 SQIVND (reference sequence). V dropped 4 bases and J dropped 3 bases, with 12 bases sitting between them.

The chain carries TRBV11-2 and TRBJ2-1; no clear D gene. This CDR3 spans 14 amino acids. CDR1 is SGHAT, CDR2 FQNNGV, per germline. V lost 1 base and J lost 5, with 9 bases in between. CDR3 in amino acids: CASSLGGTHNEQFF. The DNA for the CDR3 is TGTGCCAGCAGCTTAGGGGGTACCCACAATGAGCAGTTCTTC. Combining the CDR3 with reference TRBV11-2 and TRBJ2-1 gives the whole variable domain EAGVAQSPRYKIIEKRQSVAFWCNPISGHATLYWYQQILGQGPKLLIQFQNNGVVDDSQLPKDRFSAERLKGVDSTLKIQPAKLEDSAVYLCASSLGGTHNEQFFGPGTRLTVL.

The CDR3 loop is CASSQQGYSSYNEQFF. As DNA, the CDR3 is TGCGCCAGCAGCCAACAGGGCTATAGCTCCTACAATGAGCAGTTCTTC. The V call is TRBV4-1, the J call TRBJ2-1; a weak D match, TRBD1 (5 bases). The CDR3 is 16 residues long. The V end lost 2 bases, the J end lost 0 bases, and 11 bases lay between the germline ends. CDR1 and CDR2 (germline): MGHRA, YSYEKL.

The chain is built from TRBV4-2 and TRBJ2-3, with 8 bases that match TRBD1. V lost 1 base, J lost 2 bases, and 5 bases stayed unmatched. This CDR3 comprises 16 residues. Germline-derived CDR1 and CDR2 are LGHNA and YNFKEQ. CDR3 bases: TGTGCCAGCAGCCAAGGGGGACAGGCCGACACAGATACGCAGTATTTT. Protein sequence: CASSQGGQADTDTQYF.

This clonotype has a count of ten or more. This chain uses TRBV4-2 with TRBJ2-1, with 10 positions matching TRBD2. Germline CDR1 reads LGHNA; CDR2 reads YNFKEQ. The CDR3 sequence is 16 residues long. V lost 3 bases and J lost 8; bases outside the gene matches: 10. In nucleotides, the CDR3 is TGTGCCAGCAGCCAGGGTGAAGCGGGAGGGCCCTATGAGCAGTTCTTC. Encoded protein: CASSQGEAGGPYEQFF.

This clonotype was seen a handful of times. This rearrangement joins TRBV7-2 to TRBJ2-3; 12 bases are shared with TRBD2. Germline assignment: CDR1 SGHTA and CDR2 FQGNSA. V was clipped by 4 bases and J by 2 bases; unmatched bases: 7. This CDR3 region has 17 residues. In nucleotides, the CDR3 is TGTGCCAGCAGCTCCAGGACTAGCGGGACCAACACAGATACGCAGTATTTT. Amino acid sequence: CASSSRTSGTNTDTQYF.